This paragraph reports one T cell receptor beta chain. Its cognate antigen is unknown. Each CDR3 protein is one row after TCRdb ran MiXCR on the reads. The sample comprises some 350,000 distinct CDR3 sequences, almost 30% of which are singletons, and around 18% rests with the top ten. The CDR3 consists of 14 residues. V lost 1 base to trimming and J lost 7 bases, with 10 bases between them. Per germline, CDR1 SEHNR and CDR2 FQNEAQ (reference sequence). This entry belongs to a study of T cell repertoires in cytomegalovirus infection. General study results and limits: Clonotypes of TCR beta that were HLA-C-restricted and CMV-specific dominated the ex vivo response.

The chain is built from TRBV7-9 and TRBJ1-4, with D possibly TRBD1 on 5 matching bases. This TCR was recovered from a human donor in good health (CMV status not recorded). Some clones in this sample may be carry-over from other donors' samples. The sequencing here drew on cultured PBMCs, taken from culture after CMV antigen stimulation. CDR3 loop: CASSLVRDGEKLFF. The CDR3 coding sequence is TGTGCCAGCAGCTTAGTTCGGGACGGTGAAAAACTGTTTTTT.